The source of this T cell receptor beta chain is a study of Graves' ophthalmopathy and Graves' hyperthyroidism. The study, taken as a whole, reports: Built on 13 signatures, a model told ophthalmopathy apart from stable hyperthyroidism with approximately 88% sensitivity and approximately 81% specificity. The study's model predicted ophthalmopathy progression at about 68% sensitivity and around 75% specificity.

Hyperthyroidism patients, all newly diagnosed, had under 2 months' duration and ages of 18 to 65. The diagnosis combined clinical symptoms, thyroxine, TRAb, thyroid ultrasound and orbital computed tomography scans. Per germline, CDR1 MRHNA and CDR2 SNTAGT. The ends were cut back, 3 bases at V and 14 bases at J, with 17 bases in the middle. The CDR3 covers 13 residues. Concerning this clonotype: The antigen remains unidentified.

Amplified TCR beta CDR3 regions were obtained using RNA transcripts as template. Investigators did first-round RT-PCR with HTBI primers, then second-round multiplex PCR. TCRdb passed the multiplex PCR reads through MiXCR, listing each CDR3 protein once. The data show about 620,000 distinct CDR3 sequences, 22% seen once. Sample: peripheral blood. This TCR came from a woman aged 18 to 35 with stable Graves' hyperthyroidism. Some clones in this sample may be carry-over from other donors' samples. This sequence joins TRBV6-4 and TRBJ2-4; no clear D. CDR3 sequence: CASSELAKNVKYF. In nucleotides, the CDR3 is TGTGCCAGCAGTGAACTGGCCAAAAACGTTAAGTACTTC.